The 2 T cell receptor beta chains below all came from one sample that was sequenced in a study of blood T cell repertoires in COVID-19. Repertoires were generated with immunoSEQ multiplex PCR, while TCRdb's copy carries only in-frame clones and drops some. The data contain about 220,000 clones, around 82% of them singletons. Source material: peripheral blood. The receptors were sampled from a woman aged 55 to 70 with acute or convalescent COVID-19.

The J gene is TRBJ1-2, the V gene TRBV28, with TRBD1 identical over 9 bases. CDR3 length: 16 amino acids. Germline V CDR1 and CDR2: MDHEN, SYDVKM. V dropped 4 bases and J dropped 2; count of bases not matched to a gene: 8. CDR3 bases: TGTGCCAGCAGTTATTTGGTCGGGACAGGGAACTATGGCTACACCTTC. This codes for CASSYLVGTGNYGYTF.

The V call is TRBV4-1, the J call TRBJ1-2, with D unclear. Germline values: CDR1 MGHRA, CDR2 YSYEKL. The length of the CDR3 is 15 residues. Deletions cut 0 bases from V and 5 bases from J, with 13 bases between. The CDR3 loop is CASSQDRYSKYGYTF. The CDR3 bases are TGCGCCAGCAGCCAAGATCGCTACAGCAAGTATGGCTACACCTTC.